Here is one T cell receptor beta chain with its context. The data are from a study of shared clonotypes between healthy human individuals. This table comes from immunoSEQ multiplex PCR, and its TCRdb copy is limited to in-frame clones, with some not included. The top ten clones hold about 0.36% of a sample with roughly 2,300,000 clones, under 95% of them seen once. Germline CDR1 reads MDHEN; CDR2 reads SYDVKM. V dropped 9 bases and J dropped 0 bases, with 12 bases sitting between them. This CDR3 has 14 amino acids. The sequence was obtained from a man between 18 and 29 years old in good health. Some clones in this sample may be carry-over from other donors' samples. The material sequenced was naive CD4+ T cells from PBMCs. Documented subset: CD45RA+ positively selected. This chain joins TRBV28 and TRBJ2-1, with D perhaps TRBD2 (5 bases). The CDR3 protein is CASTTGSSYNEQFF. The CDR3 DNA reads as TGTGCCAGTACGACTGGGAGCTCCTACAATGAGCAGTTCTTC.